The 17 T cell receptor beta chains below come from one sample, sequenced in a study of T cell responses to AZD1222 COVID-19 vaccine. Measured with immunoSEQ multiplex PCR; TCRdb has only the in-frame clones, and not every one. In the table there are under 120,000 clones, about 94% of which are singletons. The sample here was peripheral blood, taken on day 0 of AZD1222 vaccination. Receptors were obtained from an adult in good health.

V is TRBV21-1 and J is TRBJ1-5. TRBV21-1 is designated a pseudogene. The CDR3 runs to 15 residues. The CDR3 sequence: CASSITEGINQPQHF. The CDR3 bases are TGTGCCAGCAGCATCACCGAGGGGATAAATCAGCCCCAGCATTTT.

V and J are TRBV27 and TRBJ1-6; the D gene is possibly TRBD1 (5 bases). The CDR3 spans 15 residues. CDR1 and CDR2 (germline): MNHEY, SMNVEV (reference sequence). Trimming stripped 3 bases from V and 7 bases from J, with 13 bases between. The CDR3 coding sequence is TGTGCCAGCAGTTTTAACGGGGGGGAAAATTCACCCCTCCACTTT. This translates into CASSFNGGENSPLHF.

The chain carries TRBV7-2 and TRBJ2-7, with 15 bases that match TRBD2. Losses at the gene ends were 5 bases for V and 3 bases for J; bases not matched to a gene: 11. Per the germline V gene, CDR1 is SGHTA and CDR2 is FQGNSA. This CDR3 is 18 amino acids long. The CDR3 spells CASSVQTGLAGGGYEQYF. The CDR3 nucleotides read TGTGCCAGCAGCGTACAGACGGGACTAGCGGGGGGAGGCTACGAGCAGTACTTC.

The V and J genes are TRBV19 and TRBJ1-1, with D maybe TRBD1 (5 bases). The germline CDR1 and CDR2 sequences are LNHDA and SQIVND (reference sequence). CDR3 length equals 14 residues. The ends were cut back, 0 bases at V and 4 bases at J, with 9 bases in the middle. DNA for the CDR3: TGTGCCAGTAGTATAGATGGGGGGTTCACTGAAGCTTTCTTT. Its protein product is CASSIDGGFTEAFF.

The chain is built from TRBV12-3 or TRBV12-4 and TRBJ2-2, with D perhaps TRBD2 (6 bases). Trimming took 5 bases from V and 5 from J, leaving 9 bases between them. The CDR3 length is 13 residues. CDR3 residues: CASSRLVTGELFF. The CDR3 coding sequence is TGTGCCAGCAGTAGACTAGTAACCGGGGAGCTGTTTTTT.

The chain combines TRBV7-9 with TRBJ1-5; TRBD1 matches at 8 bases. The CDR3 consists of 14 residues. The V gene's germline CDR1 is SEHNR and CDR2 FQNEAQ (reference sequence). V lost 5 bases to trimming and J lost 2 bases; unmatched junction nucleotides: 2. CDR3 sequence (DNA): TGTGCCAGCAGCACAGGGGGGGGCAATCAGCCCCAGCATTTT. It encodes CASSTGGGNQPQHF.

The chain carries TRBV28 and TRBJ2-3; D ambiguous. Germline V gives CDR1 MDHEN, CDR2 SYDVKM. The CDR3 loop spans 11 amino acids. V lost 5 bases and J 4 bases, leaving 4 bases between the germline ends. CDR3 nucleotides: TGTGCCAGCAGTCCGGCAGATACGCAGTATTTT. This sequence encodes CASSPADTQYF.

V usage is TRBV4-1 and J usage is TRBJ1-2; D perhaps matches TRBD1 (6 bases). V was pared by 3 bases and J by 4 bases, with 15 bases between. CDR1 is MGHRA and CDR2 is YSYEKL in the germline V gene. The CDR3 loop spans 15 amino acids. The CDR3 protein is CASSHPDRLLYGYTF. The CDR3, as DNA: TGCGCCAGCAGCCACCCCGACAGGCTCCTCTATGGCTACACCTTC.

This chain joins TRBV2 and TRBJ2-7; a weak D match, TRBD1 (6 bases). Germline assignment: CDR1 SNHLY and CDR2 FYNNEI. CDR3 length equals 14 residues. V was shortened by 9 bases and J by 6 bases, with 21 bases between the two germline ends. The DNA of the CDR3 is TGTGCCAGTGGGAGAGATGGGGGCTTGGGCGAGCAGTACTTC. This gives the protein CASGRDGGLGEQYF.

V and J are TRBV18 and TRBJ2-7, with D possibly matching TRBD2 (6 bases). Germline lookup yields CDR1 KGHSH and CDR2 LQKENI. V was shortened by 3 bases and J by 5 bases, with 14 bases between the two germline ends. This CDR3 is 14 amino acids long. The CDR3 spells CASSPAERADEQYF. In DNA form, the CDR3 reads TGTGCCAGCTCACCGGCAGAGCGGGCGGACGAGCAGTACTTC.

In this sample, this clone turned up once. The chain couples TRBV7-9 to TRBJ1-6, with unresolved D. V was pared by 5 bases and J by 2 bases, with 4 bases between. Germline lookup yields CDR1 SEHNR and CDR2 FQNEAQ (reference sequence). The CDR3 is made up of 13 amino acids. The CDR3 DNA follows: TGTGCCAGCAGCGGGCCCTATAATTCACCCCTCCACTTT. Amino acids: CASSGPYNSPLHF.

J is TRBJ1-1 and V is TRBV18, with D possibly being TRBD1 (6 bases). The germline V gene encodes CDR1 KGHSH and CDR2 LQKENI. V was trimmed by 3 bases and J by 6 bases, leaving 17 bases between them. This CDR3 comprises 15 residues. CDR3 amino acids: CASSPTPGAKSEAFF. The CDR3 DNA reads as TGTGCCAGCTCACCGACCCCAGGGGCCAAGTCTGAAGCTTTCTTT.

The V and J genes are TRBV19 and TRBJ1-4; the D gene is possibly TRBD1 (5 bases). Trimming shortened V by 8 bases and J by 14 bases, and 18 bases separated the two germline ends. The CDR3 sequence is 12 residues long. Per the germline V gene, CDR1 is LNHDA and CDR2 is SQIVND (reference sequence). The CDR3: CASGNGGALLFF. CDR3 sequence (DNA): TGTGCCAGTGGTAATGGAGGGGCGCTTCTGTTTTTT.

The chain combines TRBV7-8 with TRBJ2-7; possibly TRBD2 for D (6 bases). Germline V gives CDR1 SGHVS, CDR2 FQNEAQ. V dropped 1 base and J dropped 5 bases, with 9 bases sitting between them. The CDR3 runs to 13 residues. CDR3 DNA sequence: TGTGCCAGCAGCTTAGGGGGGGTCGACGAGCAGTACTTC. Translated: CASSLGGVDEQYF.

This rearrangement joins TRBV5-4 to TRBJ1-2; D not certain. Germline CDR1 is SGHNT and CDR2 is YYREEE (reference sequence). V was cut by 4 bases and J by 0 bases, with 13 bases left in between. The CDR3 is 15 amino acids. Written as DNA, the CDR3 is TGTGCCAGCAGCACCTCGGGCATAGCTAACTATGGCTACACCTTC. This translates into CASSTSGIANYGYTF.

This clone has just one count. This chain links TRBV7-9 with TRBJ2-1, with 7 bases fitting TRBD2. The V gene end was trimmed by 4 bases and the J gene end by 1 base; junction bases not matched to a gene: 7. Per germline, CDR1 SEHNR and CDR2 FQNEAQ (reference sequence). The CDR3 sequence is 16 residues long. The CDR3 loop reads CASSYPPGGSYNEQFF. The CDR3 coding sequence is TGTGCCAGCAGCTACCCGCCCGGGGGGTCCTACAATGAGCAGTTCTTC.

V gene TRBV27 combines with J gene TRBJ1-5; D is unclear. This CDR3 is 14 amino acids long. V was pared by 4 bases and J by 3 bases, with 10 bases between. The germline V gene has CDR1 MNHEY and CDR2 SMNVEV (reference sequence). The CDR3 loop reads CASSSREFNQPQHF. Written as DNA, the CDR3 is TGTGCCAGCAGTTCCCGGGAATTCAATCAGCCCCAGCATTTT.